The clone carrying this T cell receptor (beta chain) showed up just a few times. Germline V gene sequence: CDR1 SGDLS, CDR2 YYNGEE. Trimming shortened V by 2 bases and J by 1 base, and 12 bases separated the two germline ends. The CDR3 has 15 amino acids. The sequenced template was cDNA made from the entire isolated RNA. Libraries were prepared by immunoSEQ multiplex PCR; TCRdb keeps only in-frame clonotypes and omits some of them. The top ten hold approximately 0.024% of the sample, which has fewer than 250,000 clones, 13% to 15% seen once. The entry originates in a study of beta chain features in type 1 diabetes.

Sequencing was performed on naive CD4+ T cells from blood. The TCR originated in a woman between 35 and 50 years old in good health. The chain couples TRBV9 to TRBJ1-1; D possibly corresponds to TRBD1 (5 bases). The CDR3 loop is CASSVEGRGNTEAFF. As DNA, the CDR3 is TGTGCCAGCAGCGTTGAAGGTAGGGGGAACACTGAAGCTTTCTTT.